Listed here is a single T cell receptor beta chain. This sample stems from a study of blood T cell repertoires in COVID-19. As for the study in general: The United States, Italy and Spain supplied acute and convalescent COVID-19 samples. T cells, B-cell-depleted T cells, or PBMCs supplied cDNA or gDNA.

Germline loops: CDR1 MGHRA, CDR2 YSYEKL. The V and J ends lost 1 base and 6 bases, in that order; junction bases with no gene match: 6. There are 14 residues in the CDR3. Clones were sequenced by immunoSEQ multiplex PCR, and TCRdb holds only the in-frame ones, with some missing. Here the sample spans 300,000 to 450,000 clones, approximately 90% being singletons. This rearrangement joins TRBV4-1 to TRBJ2-7, with 7 bases that match TRBD1. What was sequenced was peripheral blood. The origin of this receptor is a woman aged 55 to 70 with COVID-19, enrolled during active disease. Here the CDR3 DNA reads TGCGCCAGCAGCCAAGGACAGGGAATGGGCGAGCAGTACTTC. Translating it yields CASSQGQGMGEQYF.